This T cell receptor beta chain emerged from a study of shared clonotypes between healthy human individuals. The germline gives CDR1 SGHRS, CDR2 YFSETQ. The CDR3 spans 14 residues. Trimming took off 4 bases at V and 7 bases at J, with 14 bases between the two ends. Sorted-subset replicate PCRs used 200 ng DNA, some 33,000 T cell genomes. Some clones are missing from TCRdb's copy, which holds only in-frame ones; the method was immunoSEQ multiplex PCR. The repertoire has 1,400,000 or so clones, 98% of them found once; the top ten carry about 0.35%. The chain links TRBV5-1 to TRBJ2-2; D is unresolved. Sequenced material: naive CD4+ T cells sorted from blood. Subset in this sample: CD45RA+ positively selected. This receptor was obtained from a man in his thirties or forties in good health. CDR3 in DNA: TGCGCCAGCAGCCTCCCCACGGCGGTCGGGGAGCTGTTTTTT. Its protein product is CASSLPTAVGELFF.